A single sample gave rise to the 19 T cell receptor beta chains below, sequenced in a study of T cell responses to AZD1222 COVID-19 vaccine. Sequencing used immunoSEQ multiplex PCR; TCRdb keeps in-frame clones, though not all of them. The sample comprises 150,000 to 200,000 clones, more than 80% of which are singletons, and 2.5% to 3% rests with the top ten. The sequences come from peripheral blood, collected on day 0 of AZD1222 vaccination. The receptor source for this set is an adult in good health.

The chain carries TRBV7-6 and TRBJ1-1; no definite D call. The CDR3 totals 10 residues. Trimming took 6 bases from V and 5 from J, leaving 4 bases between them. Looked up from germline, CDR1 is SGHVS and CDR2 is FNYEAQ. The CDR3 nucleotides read TGTGCCAGCAGTTGGACTGAAGCTTTCTTT. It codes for CASSWTEAFF.

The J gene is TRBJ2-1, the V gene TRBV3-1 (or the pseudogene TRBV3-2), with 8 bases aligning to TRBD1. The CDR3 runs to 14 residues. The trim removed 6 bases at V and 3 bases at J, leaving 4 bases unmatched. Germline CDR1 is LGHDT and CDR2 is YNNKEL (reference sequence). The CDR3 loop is CASRGQGFYNEQFF. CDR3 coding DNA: TGTGCCAGCAGAGGACAGGGCTTCTACAATGAGCAGTTCTTC.

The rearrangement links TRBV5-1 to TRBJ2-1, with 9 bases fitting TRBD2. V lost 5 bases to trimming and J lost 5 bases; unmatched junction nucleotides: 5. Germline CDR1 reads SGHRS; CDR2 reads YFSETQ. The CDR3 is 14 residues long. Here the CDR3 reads CASSLSGSDNEQFF. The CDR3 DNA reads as TGCGCCAGCAGTCTTAGCGGGAGCGACAATGAGCAGTTCTTC.

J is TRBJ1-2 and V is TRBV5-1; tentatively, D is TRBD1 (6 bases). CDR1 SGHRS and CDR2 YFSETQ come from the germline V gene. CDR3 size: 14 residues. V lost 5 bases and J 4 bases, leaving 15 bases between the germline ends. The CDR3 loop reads CASRREGVGYGYTF. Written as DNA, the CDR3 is TGCGCCAGCAGGAGAGAGGGGGTAGGCTATGGCTACACCTTC.

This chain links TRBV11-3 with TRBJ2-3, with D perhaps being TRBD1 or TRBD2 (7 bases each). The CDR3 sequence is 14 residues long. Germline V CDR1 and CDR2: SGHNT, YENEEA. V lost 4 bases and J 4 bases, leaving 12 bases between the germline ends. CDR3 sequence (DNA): TGTGCCAGCAGCTCCAGGGGGGGTGCAGATACGCAGTATTTT. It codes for CASSSRGGADTQYF.

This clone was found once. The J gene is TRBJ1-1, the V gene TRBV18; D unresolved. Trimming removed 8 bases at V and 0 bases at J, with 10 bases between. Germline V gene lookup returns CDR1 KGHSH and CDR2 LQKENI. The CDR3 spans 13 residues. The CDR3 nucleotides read TGTGCCAGCCTCCGGGAGATGAACACTGAAGCTTTCTTT. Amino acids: CASLREMNTEAFF. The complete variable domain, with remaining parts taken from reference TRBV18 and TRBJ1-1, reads NAGVMQNPRHLVRRRGQEARLRCSPMKGHSHVYWYRQLPEEGLKFMVYLQKENIIDESGMPKERFSAEFPKEGPSILRIQQVVRGDSAAYFCASLREMNTEAFFGQGTRLTVV.

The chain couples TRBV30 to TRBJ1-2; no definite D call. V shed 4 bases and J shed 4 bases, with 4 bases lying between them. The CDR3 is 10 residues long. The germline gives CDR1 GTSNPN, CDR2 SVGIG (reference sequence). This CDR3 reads CAWTSYGYTF. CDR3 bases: TGTGCCTGGACGTCCTATGGCTACACCTTC.

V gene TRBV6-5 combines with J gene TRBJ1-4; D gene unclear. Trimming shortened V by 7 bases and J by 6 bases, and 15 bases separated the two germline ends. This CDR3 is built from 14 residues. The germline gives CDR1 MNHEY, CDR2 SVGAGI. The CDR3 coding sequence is TGTGCCAGCAACGCTCCCGGGGATTATGAAAAACTGTTTTTT. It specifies CASNAPGDYEKLFF.

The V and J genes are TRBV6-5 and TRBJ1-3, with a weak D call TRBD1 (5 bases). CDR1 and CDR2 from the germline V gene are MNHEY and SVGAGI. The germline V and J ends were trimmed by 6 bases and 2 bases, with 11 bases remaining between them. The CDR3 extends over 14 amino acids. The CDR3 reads CASRLAGAGNTIYF. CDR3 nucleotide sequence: TGTGCCAGCAGGCTGGCGGGGGCTGGAAACACCATATATTTT.

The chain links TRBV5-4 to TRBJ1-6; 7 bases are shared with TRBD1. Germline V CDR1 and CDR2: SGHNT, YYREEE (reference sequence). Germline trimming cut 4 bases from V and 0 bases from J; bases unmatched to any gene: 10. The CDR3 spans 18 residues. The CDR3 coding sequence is TGTGCCAGCAGCCCACCCCCAGGGGGAAGCTCCTATAATTCACCCCTCCACTTT. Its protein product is CASSPPPGGSSYNSPLHF.

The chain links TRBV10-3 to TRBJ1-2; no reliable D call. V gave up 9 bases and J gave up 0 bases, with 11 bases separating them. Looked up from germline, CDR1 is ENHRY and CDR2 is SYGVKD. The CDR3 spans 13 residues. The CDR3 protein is CAISPSPNYGYTF. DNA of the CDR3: TGTGCCATATCACCCAGCCCTAACTATGGCTACACCTTC.

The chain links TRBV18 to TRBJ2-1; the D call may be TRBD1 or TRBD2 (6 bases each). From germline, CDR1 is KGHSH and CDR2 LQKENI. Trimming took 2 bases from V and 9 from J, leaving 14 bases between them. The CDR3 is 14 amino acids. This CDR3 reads CASSPSLQGGEQFF. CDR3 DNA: TGTGCCAGCTCACCATCACTACAGGGAGGTGAGCAGTTCTTC.

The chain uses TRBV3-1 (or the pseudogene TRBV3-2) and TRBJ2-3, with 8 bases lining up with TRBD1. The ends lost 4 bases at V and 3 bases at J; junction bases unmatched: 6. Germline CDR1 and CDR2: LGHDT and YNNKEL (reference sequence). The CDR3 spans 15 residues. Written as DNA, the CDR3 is TGTGCCAGCAGCCTTATCGGACAGGGAACAGATACGCAGTATTTT. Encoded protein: CASSLIGQGTDTQYF.

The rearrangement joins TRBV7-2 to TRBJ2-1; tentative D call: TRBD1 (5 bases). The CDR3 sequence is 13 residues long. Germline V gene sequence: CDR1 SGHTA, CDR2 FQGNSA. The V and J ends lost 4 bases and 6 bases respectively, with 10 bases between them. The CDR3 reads CASSSTVFNEQFF. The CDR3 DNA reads TGTGCCAGCAGCTCGACAGTATTCAATGAGCAGTTCTTC.

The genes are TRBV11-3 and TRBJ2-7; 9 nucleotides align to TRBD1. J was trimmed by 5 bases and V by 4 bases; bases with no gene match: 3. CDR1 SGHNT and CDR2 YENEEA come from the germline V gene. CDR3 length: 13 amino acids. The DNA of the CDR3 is TGTGCCAGCAGCTATAACAGGGGGCACGAGCAGTACTTC. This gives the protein CASSYNRGHEQYF.

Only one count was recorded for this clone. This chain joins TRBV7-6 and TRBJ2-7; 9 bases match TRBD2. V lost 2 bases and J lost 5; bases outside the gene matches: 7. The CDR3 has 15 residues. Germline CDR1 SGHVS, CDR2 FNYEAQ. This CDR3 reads CASSLLSGSFDEQYF. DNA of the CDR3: TGTGCCAGCAGCTTACTTAGCGGGAGTTTCGACGAGCAGTACTTC. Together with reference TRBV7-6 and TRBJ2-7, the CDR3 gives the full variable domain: GAGVSQSPRYKVTKRGQDVALRCDPISGHVSLYWYRQALGQGPEFLTYFNYEAQQDKSGLPNDRFSAERPEGSISTLTIQRTEQRDSAMYRCASSLLSGSFDEQYFGPGTRLTVT.

The CDR3 region has the DNA TGTGCCAGCAGCGTAGAGGGGGGCCCAGCTTCACCCCTCCACTTT. This codes for CASSVEGGPASPLHF. The rearrangement uses TRBV9 and TRBJ1-6, with D perhaps matching TRBD1 (6 bases). The CDR3 contains 15 residues. Germline V gene sequence: CDR1 SGDLS, CDR2 YYNGEE. Trimming took 0 bases from V and 9 from J, leaving 13 bases between them. The entire variable domain, with the rest obtained from reference TRBV9 and TRBJ1-6, is as follows: DSGVTQTPKHLITATGQRVTLRCSPRSGDLSVYWYQQSLDQGLQFLIQYYNGEERAKGNILERFSAQQFPDLHSELNLSSLELGDSALYFCASSVEGGPASPLHFGNGTRLTVT.

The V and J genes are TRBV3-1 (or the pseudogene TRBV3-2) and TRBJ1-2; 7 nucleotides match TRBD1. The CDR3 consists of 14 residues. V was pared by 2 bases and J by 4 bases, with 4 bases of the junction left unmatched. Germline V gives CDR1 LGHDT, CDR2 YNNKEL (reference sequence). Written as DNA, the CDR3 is TGTGCCAGCAGCCAAAACGCAGGGGGCTATGGCTACACCTTC. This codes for CASSQNAGGYGYTF.

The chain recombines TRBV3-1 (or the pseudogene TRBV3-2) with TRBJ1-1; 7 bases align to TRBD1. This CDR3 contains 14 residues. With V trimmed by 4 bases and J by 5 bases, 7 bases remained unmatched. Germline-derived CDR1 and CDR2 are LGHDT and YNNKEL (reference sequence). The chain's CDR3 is CASSRTQGNTEAFF. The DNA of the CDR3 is TGTGCCAGCAGCCGTACACAGGGGAATACTGAAGCTTTCTTT.